The entry below describes one T cell receptor (beta chain). This receptor's antigen is unknown. No per-base quality is available; no much larger clone lies one base away. V and J lose 4 bases and 11 bases, and a span of 17 bases separates them. Measured from the cysteine to the phenylalanine, the CDR3 is 13 residues long. The retained sequence is limited to the CDR3, 39 bases, with the frame set at the first base. From the germline V gene (reference sequence), CDR1 is SEHNR and CDR2 is FQNEAQ. The immunoSEQ Assay, a bias-controlled multiplex PCR, was used to amplify TCRbeta CDR3 regions from genomic DNA. From the authors' description of their analysis: Within the assay, amplification of reference gene primers was used to estimate how many nucleated cells each sample contained. To quantify the absolute abundance of each unique TCRbeta CDR3 rearrangement, sequence reads were collapsed and filtered. Productive Simpson clonality was computed per sample as the square root of Simpson's diversity index over productive rearrangements. TCRdb stores this immuneACCESS table with in-frame sequences only. Part of the clones is absent; in the studies checked, under half of the shortfall reflects unresolved V genes, and no reason is known for the rest. Clone size and V and J calls were adopted from that table, with D and trimming inferred from the DNA. The sample table holds 250,000 to 350,000 clones, of which approximately 86% were seen once. 2% to 3% of the sample lies in the top ten.

This sample was taken from a study of blood T cell repertoires in COVID-19 (TCRdb year 2020). Regarding the research as a whole: The collaborator samples originated in the United States, Italy and Spain and spanned the acute and convalescent phases of COVID-19. HLA class I and class II types, where available, came from metadata supplied by the sample provider rather than from assay-based typing. Nearly every sample came with metadata listing a de-identified subject ID, COVID-19 status, age in years and sex. Samples came from the ongoing ImmuneRACE study (first 160 participants) plus 1,254 subjects from 6 global collaborators. Subjects who had been exposed to COVID-19, were actively infected with it, or had recovered from it provided the deeply sampled blood TCRbeta repertoires that made up the dataset. The prospective study material was composed of cDNA or gDNA derived from T cells, B-cell-depleted T cells, or PBMCs. The repertoires were released in a freely available public database meant as a resource for research on the immune response to SARS-CoV-2. What the work shows at the level of the full study, not this receptor alone: The quantity of clinical and demographic metadata differed by source and by participant and was supplied without curation.

The collaborating institutions used their own protocols to collect whole blood in K2EDTA tubes. Collaborator samples were shipped for TCRbeta analysis as frozen whole blood, isolated PBMCs, or DNA extracted from either sample type. Rearrangement joined TRBV7-9 to TRBJ1-1, and perhaps TRBD1 as D gene, on 6 matching bases. The sample taken for sequencing was peripheral blood. The sequence derives from a man aged 18-30 years with active or convalescent COVID-19. The CDR3 corresponds to CASSSGQGVAAFF. The nucleotides are TGTGCCAGCAGCTCGGGACAAGGGGTCGCGGCTTTCTTT.